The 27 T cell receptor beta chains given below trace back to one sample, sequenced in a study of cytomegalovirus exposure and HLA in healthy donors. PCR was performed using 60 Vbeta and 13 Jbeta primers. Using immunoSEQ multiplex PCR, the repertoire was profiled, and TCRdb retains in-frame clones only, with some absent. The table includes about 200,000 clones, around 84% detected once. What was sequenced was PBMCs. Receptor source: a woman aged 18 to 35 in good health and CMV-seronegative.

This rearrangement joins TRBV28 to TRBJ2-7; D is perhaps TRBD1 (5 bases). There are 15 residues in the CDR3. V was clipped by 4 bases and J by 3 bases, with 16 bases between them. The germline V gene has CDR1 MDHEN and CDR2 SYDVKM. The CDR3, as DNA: TGTGCCAGCAGTTCGTCGGGCCAGGGCCTCTACGAGCAGTACTTC. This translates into CASSSSGQGLYEQYF.

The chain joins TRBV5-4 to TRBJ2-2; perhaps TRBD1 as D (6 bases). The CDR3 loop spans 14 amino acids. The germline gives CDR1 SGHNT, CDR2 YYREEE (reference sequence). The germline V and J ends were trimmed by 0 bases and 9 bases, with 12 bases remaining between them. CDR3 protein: CASSLDQGIRELFF. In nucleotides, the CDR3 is TGTGCCAGCAGCTTGGACCAGGGGATCCGGGAGCTGTTTTTT. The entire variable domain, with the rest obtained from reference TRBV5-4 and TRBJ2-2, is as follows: ETGVTQSPTHLIKTRGQQVTLRCSSQSGHNTVSWYQQALGQGPQFIFQYYREEENGRGNFPPRFSGLQFPNYSSELNVNALELDDSALYLCASSLDQGIRELFFGEGSRLTVL.

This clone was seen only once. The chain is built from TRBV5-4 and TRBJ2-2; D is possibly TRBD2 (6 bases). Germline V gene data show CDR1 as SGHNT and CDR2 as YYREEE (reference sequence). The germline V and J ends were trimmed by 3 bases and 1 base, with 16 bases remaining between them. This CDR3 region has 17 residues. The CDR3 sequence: CASSSGGRLQNTGELFF. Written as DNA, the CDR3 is TGTGCCAGCAGCTCCGGGGGTCGCCTTCAGAACACCGGGGAGCTGTTTTTT.

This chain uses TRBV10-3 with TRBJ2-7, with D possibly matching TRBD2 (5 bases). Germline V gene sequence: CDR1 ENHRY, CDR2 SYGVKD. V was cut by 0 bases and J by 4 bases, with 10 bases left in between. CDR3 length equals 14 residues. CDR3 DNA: TGTGCCATCAGTGAGTCGAGGGTTCTGTACGAGCAGTACTTC. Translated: CAISESRVLYEQYF.

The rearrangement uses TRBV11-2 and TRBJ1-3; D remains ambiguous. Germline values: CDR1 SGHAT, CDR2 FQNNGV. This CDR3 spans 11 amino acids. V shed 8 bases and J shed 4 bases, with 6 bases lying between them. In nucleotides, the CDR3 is TGTGCCAGCCGACACGGAAACACCATATATTTT. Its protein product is CASRHGNTIYF.

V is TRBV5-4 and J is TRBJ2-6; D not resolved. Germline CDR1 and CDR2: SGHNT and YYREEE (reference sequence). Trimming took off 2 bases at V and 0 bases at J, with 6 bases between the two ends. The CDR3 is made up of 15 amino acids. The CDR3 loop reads CASSFVGSGANVLTF. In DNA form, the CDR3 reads TGTGCCAGCAGCTTCGTCGGCTCTGGGGCCAACGTCCTGACTTTC.

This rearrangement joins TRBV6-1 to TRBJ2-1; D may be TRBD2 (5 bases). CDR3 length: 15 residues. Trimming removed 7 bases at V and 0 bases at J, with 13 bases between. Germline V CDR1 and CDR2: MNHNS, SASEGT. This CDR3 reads CASTPQSGSYNEQFF. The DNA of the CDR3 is TGTGCCAGCACCCCCCAGAGCGGCTCCTACAATGAGCAGTTCTTC.

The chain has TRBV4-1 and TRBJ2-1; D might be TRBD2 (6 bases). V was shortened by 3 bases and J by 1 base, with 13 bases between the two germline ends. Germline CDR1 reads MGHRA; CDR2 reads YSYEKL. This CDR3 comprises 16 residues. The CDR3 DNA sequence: TGCGCCAGCAGCCAGCAACTAGGGACTTCCTACAATGAGCAGTTCTTC. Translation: CASSQQLGTSYNEQFF.

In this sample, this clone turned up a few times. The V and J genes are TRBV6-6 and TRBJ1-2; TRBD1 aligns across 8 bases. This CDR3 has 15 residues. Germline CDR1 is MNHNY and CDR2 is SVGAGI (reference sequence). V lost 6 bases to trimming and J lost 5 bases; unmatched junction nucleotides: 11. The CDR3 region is CASRERQGMGYGYTF. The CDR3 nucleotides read TGTGCCAGCAGGGAACGACAGGGGATGGGGTATGGCTACACCTTC.

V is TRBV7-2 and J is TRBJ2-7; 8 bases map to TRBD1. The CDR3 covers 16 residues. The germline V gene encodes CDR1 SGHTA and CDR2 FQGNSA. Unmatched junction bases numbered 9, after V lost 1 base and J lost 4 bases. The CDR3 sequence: CASSLEDGQGRYEQYF. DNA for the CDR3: TGTGCCAGCAGCTTAGAAGATGGACAGGGAAGGTACGAGCAGTACTTC.

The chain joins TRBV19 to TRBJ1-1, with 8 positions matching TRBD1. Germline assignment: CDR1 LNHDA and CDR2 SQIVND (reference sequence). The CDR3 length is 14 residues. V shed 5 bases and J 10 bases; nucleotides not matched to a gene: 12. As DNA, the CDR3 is TGTGCCAGTAGTGCCCCTGACAGGGGCGTAGGAGCTTTCTTT. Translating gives CASSAPDRGVGAFF.

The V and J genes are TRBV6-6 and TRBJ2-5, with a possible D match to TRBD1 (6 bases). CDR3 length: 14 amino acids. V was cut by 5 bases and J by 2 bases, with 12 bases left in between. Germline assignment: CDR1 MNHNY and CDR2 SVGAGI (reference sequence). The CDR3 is CASSPVTGQETQYF. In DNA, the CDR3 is TGTGCCAGCAGTCCGGTAACAGGGCAAGAGACCCAGTACTTC.

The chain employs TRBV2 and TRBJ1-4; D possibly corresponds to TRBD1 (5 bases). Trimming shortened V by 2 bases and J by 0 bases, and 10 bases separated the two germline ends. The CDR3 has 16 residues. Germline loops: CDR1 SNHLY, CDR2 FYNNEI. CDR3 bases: TGTGCCAGCAGTGAAAGGGGTGGGACAACTAATGAAAAACTGTTTTTT. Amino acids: CASSERGGTTNEKLFF.

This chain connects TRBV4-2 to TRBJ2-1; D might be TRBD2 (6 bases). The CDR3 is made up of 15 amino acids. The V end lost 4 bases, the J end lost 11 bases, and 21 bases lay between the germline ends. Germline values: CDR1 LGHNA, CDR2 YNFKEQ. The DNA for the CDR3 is TGTGCCAGCAGCCTCGACGGGGGTGGGGGGAGGAAGCAGTTCTTC. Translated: CASSLDGGGGRKQFF.

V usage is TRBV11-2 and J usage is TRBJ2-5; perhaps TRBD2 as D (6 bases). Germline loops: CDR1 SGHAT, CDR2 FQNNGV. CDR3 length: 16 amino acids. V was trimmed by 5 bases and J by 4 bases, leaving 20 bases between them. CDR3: CASSGGVSGLIETQYF. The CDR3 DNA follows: TGTGCCAGCAGCGGAGGGGTTAGCGGACTGATAGAGACCCAGTACTTC. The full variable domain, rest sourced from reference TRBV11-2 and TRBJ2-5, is EAGVAQSPRYKIIEKRQSVAFWCNPISGHATLYWYQQILGQGPKLLIQFQNNGVVDDSQLPKDRFSAERLKGVDSTLKIQPAKLEDSAVYLCASSGGVSGLIETQYFGPGTRLLVL.

For the CDR3, the DNA is TGTGCCAGCAGCTTGACTAGCGGGGGGGGCGTTCCAGATACGCAGTATTTT. Encoded protein: CASSLTSGGGVPDTQYF. The chain uses TRBV5-4 and TRBJ2-3; 13 bases agree with TRBD2. The junction had 6 bases not matched to a gene; V was cut back by 1 base and J by 4 bases. This CDR3 contains 17 residues. CDR1 and CDR2 from the germline V gene are SGHNT and YYREEE (reference sequence).

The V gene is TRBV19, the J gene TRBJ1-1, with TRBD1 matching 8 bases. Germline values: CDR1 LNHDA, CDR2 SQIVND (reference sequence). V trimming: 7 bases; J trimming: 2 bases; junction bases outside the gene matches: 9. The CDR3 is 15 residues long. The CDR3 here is CASIIGDRGNTEAFF. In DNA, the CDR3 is TGTGCCAGTATCATAGGCGACAGGGGAAACACTGAAGCTTTCTTT.

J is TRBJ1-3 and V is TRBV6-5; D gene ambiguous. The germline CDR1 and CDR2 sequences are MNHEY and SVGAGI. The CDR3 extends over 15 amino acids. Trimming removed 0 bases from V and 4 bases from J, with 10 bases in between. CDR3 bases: TGTGCCAGCAGTTACTCGAGAGGAAAAGGAAACACCATATATTTT. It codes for CASSYSRGKGNTIYF.

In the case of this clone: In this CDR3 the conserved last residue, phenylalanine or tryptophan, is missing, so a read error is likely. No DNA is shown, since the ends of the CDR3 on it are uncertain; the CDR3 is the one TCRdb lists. The CDR3 loop is CASSPQEAP. The rearrangement links TRBV7-7 to TRBJ1-2. 9 amino acids form the CDR3, both terminal residues included. The germline V gene has CDR1 SSHAT and CDR2 FNYEAQ (reference sequence).

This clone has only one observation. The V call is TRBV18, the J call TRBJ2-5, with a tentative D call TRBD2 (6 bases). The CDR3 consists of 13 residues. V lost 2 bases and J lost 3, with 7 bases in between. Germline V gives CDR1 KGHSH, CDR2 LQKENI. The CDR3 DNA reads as TGTGCCAGCTCACCAGGAGGGAAAGAGACCCAGTACTTC. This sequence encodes CASSPGGKETQYF.

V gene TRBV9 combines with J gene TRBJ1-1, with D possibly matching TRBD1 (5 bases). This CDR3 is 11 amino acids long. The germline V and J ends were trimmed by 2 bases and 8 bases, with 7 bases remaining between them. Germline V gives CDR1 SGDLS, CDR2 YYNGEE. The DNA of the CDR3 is TGTGCCAGCAGCGTGGGGGGGGAAGCTTTCTTT. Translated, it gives CASSVGGEAFF.

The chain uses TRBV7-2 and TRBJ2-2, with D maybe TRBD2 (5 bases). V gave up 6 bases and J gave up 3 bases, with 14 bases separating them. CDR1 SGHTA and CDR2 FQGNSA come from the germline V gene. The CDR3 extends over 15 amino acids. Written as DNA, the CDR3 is TGTGCCAGCAGTCCCTGGGAGTCAGACACCGGGGAGCTGTTTTTT. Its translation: CASSPWESDTGELFF. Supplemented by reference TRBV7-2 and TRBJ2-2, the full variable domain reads GAGVSQSPSNKVTEKGKDVELRCDPISGHTALYWYRQSLGQGLEFLIYFQGNSAPDKSGLPSDRFSAERTGGSVSTLTIQRTQQEDSAVYLCASSPWESDTGELFFGEGSRLTVL.

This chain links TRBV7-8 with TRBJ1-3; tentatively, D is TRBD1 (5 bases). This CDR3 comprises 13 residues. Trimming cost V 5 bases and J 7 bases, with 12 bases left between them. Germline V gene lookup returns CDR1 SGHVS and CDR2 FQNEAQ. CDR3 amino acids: CASSVYGGNTIYF. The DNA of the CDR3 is TGTGCCAGCAGCGTATACGGGGGTAACACCATATATTTT.

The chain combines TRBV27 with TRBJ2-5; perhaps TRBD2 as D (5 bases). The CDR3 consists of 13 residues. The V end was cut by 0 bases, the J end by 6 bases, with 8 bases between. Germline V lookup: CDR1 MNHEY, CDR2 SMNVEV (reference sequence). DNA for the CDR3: TGTGCCAGCAGTTTATCAGGGAGCAAGACCCAGTACTTC. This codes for CASSLSGSKTQYF.

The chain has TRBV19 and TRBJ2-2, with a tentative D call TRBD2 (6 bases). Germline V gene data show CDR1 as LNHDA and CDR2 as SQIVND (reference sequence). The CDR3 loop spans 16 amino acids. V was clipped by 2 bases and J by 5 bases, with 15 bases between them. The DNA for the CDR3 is TGTGCCAGTAGTATAAACAGTCCACGGGAGACCGGGGAGCTGTTTTTT. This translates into CASSINSPRETGELFF.

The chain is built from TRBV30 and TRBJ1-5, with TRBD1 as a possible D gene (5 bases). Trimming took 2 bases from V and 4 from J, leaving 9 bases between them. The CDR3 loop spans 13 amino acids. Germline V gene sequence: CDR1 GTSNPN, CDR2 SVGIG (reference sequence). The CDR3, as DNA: TGTGCCTGGAGTTACAGGACAAATCAGCCCCAGCATTTT. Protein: CAWSYRTNQPQHF. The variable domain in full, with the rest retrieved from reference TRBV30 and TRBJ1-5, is SQTIHQWPATLVQPVGSPLSLECTVEGTSNPNLYWYRQAAGRGLQLLFYSVGIGQISSEVPQNLSASRPQDRQFILSSKKLLLSDSGFYLCAWSYRTNQPQHFGDGTRLSIL.

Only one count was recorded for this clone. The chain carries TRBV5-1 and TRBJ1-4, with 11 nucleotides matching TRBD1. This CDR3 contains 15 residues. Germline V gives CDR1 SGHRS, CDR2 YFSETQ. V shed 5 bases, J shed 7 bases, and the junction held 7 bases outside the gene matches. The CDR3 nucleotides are TGCGCCAGCAGTAGAATCGGGACAGGGGGTGAAAAACTGTTTTTT. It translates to CASSRIGTGGEKLFF.